Below, 12 T cell receptor beta chains from the same sample are listed, as sequenced in a study of cytomegalovirus exposure and HLA in healthy donors. Both 60 Vbeta primers and 13 Jbeta primers went into the PCR. Profiling relied on immunoSEQ multiplex PCR, and the TCRdb table lists in-frame clones only, not all of them. Among about 180,000 clones, approximately 81% were seen once, and the ten largest hold about 2.2%. Sequencing was performed on PBMCs. All receptors derive from a young woman in good health and CMV-seronegative.

This clone occurred a few times. This chain connects TRBV19 to TRBJ1-2, with TRBD1 matching 8 bases. The CDR3 length is 14 residues. Per the germline V gene, CDR1 is LNHDA and CDR2 is SQIVND (reference sequence). V was clipped by 7 bases and J by 4 bases; unmatched bases: 8. CDR3 residues: CASKATRGLYGYTF. The CDR3 region has the DNA TGTGCCAGTAAAGCAACCAGGGGGCTCTATGGCTACACCTTC.

This chain connects TRBV18 to TRBJ1-4; D is uncertain. Trimming pared 6 bases from V and 17 bases from J, leaving 22 bases between. The CDR3 covers 13 residues. From germline, CDR1 is KGHSH and CDR2 LQKENI. CDR3 sequence (DNA): TGTGCCAGCTCCGGCGGCGAGAGCCGACCCAGATTTTTT. Its translation is CASSGGESRPRFF.

The chain has TRBV21-1 and TRBJ2-5; TRBD1, the table's D call, was not compared with the DNA. TRBV21-1 is recorded as a pseudogene. CDR3 length: 16 amino acids. CDR3 in amino acids: CASSKVGRVLVETQYF. In nucleotides, the CDR3 is TGTGCCAGCAGCAAAGTTGGCAGGGTCTTAGTGGAGACCCAGTACTTC.

This clone was counted between two and nine times. This chain uses TRBV4-1 with TRBJ2-7, with TRBD1 identical over 8 bases. Trimming cost V 2 bases and J 2 bases; bases outside gene matches: 14. Germline V gene sequence: CDR1 MGHRA, CDR2 YSYEKL. The CDR3 is 18 residues long. The CDR3 region has the DNA TGCGCCAGCAGCCAAAATACCCCCGACAGGGGAATTCCCTACGAGCAGTACTTC. Translated: CASSQNTPDRGIPYEQYF.

This clone appeared a single time. The chain links TRBV28 to TRBJ1-6, with TRBD1 as a possible D gene (5 bases). CDR1 and CDR2 from the germline V gene are MDHEN and SYDVKM. CDR3 length: 14 amino acids. V was clipped by 5 bases and J by 6 bases, with 11 bases between them. The CDR3 loop is CASSRQSSNSPLHF. CDR3 sequence (DNA): TGTGCCAGCAGTCGACAGAGTTCTAATTCACCCCTCCACTTT.

This clone occurred a few times. The chain has TRBV7-8 and TRBJ2-2, with 12 bases lining up with TRBD2. The CDR3 covers 16 residues. The germline gives CDR1 SGHVS, CDR2 FQNEAQ. The V segment lost 4 bases and the J segment 7 bases; nucleotides outside the gene matches: 7. The CDR3 sequence is CASSSSSGRASGELFF. CDR3 nucleotides: TGTGCCAGCAGCTCCTCTAGCGGGAGGGCCAGCGGGGAGCTGTTTTTT.

This clone appeared once. This chain connects TRBV2 to TRBJ1-6; possibly TRBD1 for D (5 bases). Trimming removed 11 bases from V and 4 bases from J, with 18 bases in between. The CDR3 sequence is 15 residues long. The germline V gene encodes CDR1 SNHLY and CDR2 FYNNEI. The DNA of the CDR3 is TGTGCCCGCAAGGAAATGACAGCTTATAATTCACCCCTCCACTTT. It is translated as CARKEMTAYNSPLHF.

The chain recombines TRBV10-3 with TRBJ2-3; the D is unclear. Germline CDR1 is ENHRY and CDR2 is SYGVKD. This CDR3 has 12 amino acids. V was shortened by 3 bases and J by 4 bases, with 5 bases between the two germline ends. As DNA, the CDR3 is TGTGCCATCAGTGATATGTCAGATACGCAGTATTTT. Its protein product is CAISDMSDTQYF.

A single count supports this clone. The V call is TRBV10-1, the J call TRBJ2-2; 10 bases match TRBD2. V was pared by 1 base and J by 3 bases, with 2 bases of the junction left unmatched. Germline lookup yields CDR1 WNHNN and CDR2 SYGVQD (reference sequence). The CDR3 is 16 amino acids. The CDR3 protein is CASSELLAGYTGELFF. The DNA of the CDR3 is TGCGCCAGCAGTGAGTTACTAGCGGGATACACCGGGGAGCTGTTTTTT.

About this clone: The germline gene is not matched at one end of the junction; a read error may be the cause. V usage is TRBV6-5 and J usage is TRBJ1-4, with TRBD1 matching 7 bases. Germline assignment: CDR1 MNHEY and CDR2 SVGAGI. The CDR3 covers 14 residues. CDR3 DNA: TGTGCCAGCAGACCCGGTGACAGGGTAAGAAAAACTGTTTTT. Translation: CASRPGDRVRKTVF.

In this sample, this clone turned up a few times. The genes are TRBV5-4 and TRBJ1-4, with D unclear. CDR1 is SGHNT, CDR2 YYREEE, per germline (reference sequence). The CDR3 is 13 residues long. Trimming left V 0 bases short and J 9 bases short, with 9 bases between. The CDR3 region has the DNA TGTGCCAGCAGCTTGGGACATGAACAAAAACTGTTTTTT. Translated: CASSLGHEQKLFF.

This chain connects TRBV18 to TRBJ1-5; TRBD1 agrees at 8 bases. Losses at the gene ends were 2 bases for V and 3 bases for J; bases not matched to a gene: 6. The CDR3 runs to 16 residues. Germline CDR1 reads KGHSH; CDR2 reads LQKENI. The CDR3 sequence: CASSPAQGAVNQPQHF. The CDR3 bases are TGTGCCAGCTCACCAGCGCAGGGGGCAGTCAATCAGCCCCAGCATTTT.